These T cell receptor beta chains were read from a single sample in a study of cytomegalovirus exposure and HLA in healthy donors. Assay: immunoSEQ multiplex PCR; the TCRdb copy retains only in-frame clones and omits some. Of about 120,000 clones in the sample, over 60% were seen once. The specimen was PBMCs. The receptors come from a man between 18 and 29 years old in good health and CMV-seronegative. Both conserved end residues are part of each CDR3. D genes are given only for firm matches. Clone size is shown for a subset of rows, as once, few, many or a class of expanded clone.

v_call	j_call	d_call	clone_size	cdr3_aa	cdr3_nt
TRBV10-3	TRBJ1-5	NA	few	CAISESGVIQPQHF	TGTGCCATCAGTGAATCGGGGGTGATTCAGCCCCAGCATTTT
TRBV5-1	TRBJ2-6	NA	NA	CASSLVQGINSGANVLTF	TGCGCCAGCAGCTTGGTACAGGGTATCAACTCTGGGGCCAACGTCCTGACTTTC
TRBV15	TRBJ2-1	NA	NA	CATSRVAGSSYNEQFF	TGTGCCACCAGCAGAGTTGCGGGAAGCTCCTACAATGAGCAGTTCTTC
TRBV27	TRBJ1-2	TRBD1	NA	CASSPRTGRGGYTF	TGTGCCAGCAGTCCAAGGACAGGGCGGGGTGGCTACACCTTC
TRBV28	TRBJ2-3	NA	NA	CASLGGVGTQYF	TGTGCCAGTTTGGGGGGAGTCGGTACGCAGTATTTT
TRBV7-9	TRBJ1-4	TRBD1	NA	CASSYRDSTLFF	TGTGCCAGCAGCTACCGGGACAGTACACTGTTTTTT
TRBV25-1	TRBJ2-2	NA	NA	CASSENGGPTGELFF	TGTGCCAGCAGTGAAAACGGGGGGCCCACCGGGGAGCTGTTTTTT
TRBV10-3	TRBJ2-3	NA	NA	CAIGAAGSTDTQYF	TGTGCCATCGGGGCGGCGGGAAGCACAGATACGCAGTATTTT
TRBV7-9	TRBJ2-3	TRBD2	NA	CASSVGRGGGDTQYF	TGTGCCAGCAGCGTGGGCCGGGGGGGCGGAGATACGCAGTATTTT
TRBV20-1	TRBJ1-2	NA	NA	CSARADYGYTF	TGCAGTGCTAGAGCCGACTATGGCTACACCTTC
TRBV25-1	TRBJ2-1	NA	NA	CASSDPTGKTSYNEQFF	TGTGCCAGCAGTGACCCCACCGGGAAAACCTCCTACAATGAGCAGTTCTTC
TRBV6-5	TRBJ2-7	TRBD1	NA	CASSYRTGVNSYEQYF	TGTGCCAGCAGTTACCGAACAGGGGTTAACTCCTACGAGCAGTACTTC
TRBV5-1	TRBJ1-5	NA	NA	CASSLGGNNQPQHF	TGCGCCAGCAGCTTGGGCGGGAACAATCAGCCCCAGCATTTT
TRBV6-5	TRBJ1-1	NA	once	CASRPRGTEAFF	TGTGCCAGCAGACCCCGAGGGACTGAAGCTTTCTTT
TRBV14	TRBJ2-7	NA	NA	CASSQRGLTTYEQYF	TGTGCCAGCAGCCAAAGGGGCCTAACCACCTACGAGCAGTACTTC
TRBV5-4	TRBJ2-7	TRBD2	NA	CASTPGASGDYEQYF	TGTGCCAGCACCCCCGGGGCTAGCGGAGACTACGAGCAGTACTTC
TRBV9	TRBJ1-2	TRBD1	few	CASNIHRDSF	TGTGCCAGCAACATTCATCGGGACAGCTTC
TRBV10-1	TRBJ2-3	TRBD1	NA	CASSEIGTGDNTQYF	TGCGCCAGCAGTGAGATCGGGACAGGGGATAATACGCAGTATTTT
TRBV15	TRBJ2-7	NA	NA	CAPSRDLFGRGYEQYF	TGTGCCCCCAGCAGAGATTTGTTTGGCAGGGGCTACGAGCAGTACTTC
TRBV11-2	TRBJ2-1	NA	NA	CATDPGLPYNEQFF	TGTGCCACCGATCCAGGGCTTCCCTACAATGAGCAGTTCTTC
TRBV18	TRBJ1-4	NA	NA	CASSPQSLPNEKLFF	TGTGCCAGCTCACCACAGAGTCTCCCTAATGAAAAACTGTTTTTT
TRBV5-1	TRBJ2-7	NA	NA	CASSSSHEQYF	TGCGCCAGCAGCTCCAGTCACGAGCAGTACTTC
TRBV2	TRBJ2-5	TRBD2	NA	CASSGLAGQETQYF	TGTGCCAGCAGTGGACTAGCGGGACAAGAGACCCAGTACTTC
TRBV11-3	TRBJ2-2	TRBD2	NA	CASSHQRLAPDTGELFF	TGTGCCAGCAGCCATCAAAGACTAGCCCCGGACACCGGGGAGCTGTTTTTT
TRBV28	TRBJ2-1	TRBD2	NA	CASRRPGLAGNEQFF	TGTGCCAGCAGAAGGCCGGGACTAGCGGGAAATGAGCAGTTCTTC
TRBV2	TRBJ2-5	TRBD2	NA	CASSGASGTGETQYF	TGTGCCAGCTCGGGGGCTAGCGGGACGGGAGAGACCCAGTACTTC
TRBV12-5	TRBJ2-7	TRBD1	NA	CASGQHDRGLREQYF	TGTGCTAGTGGACAACACGACAGGGGATTGAGGGAGCAGTACTTC
TRBV6-5	TRBJ2-1	TRBD1	NA	CASSFGTGSNEQFF	TGTGCCAGCAGTTTTGGGACAGGAAGCAATGAGCAGTTCTTC
TRBV10-2	TRBJ2-7	TRBD2	few	CASSWTSGASYEQYF	TGCGCCAGCAGTTGGACTAGCGGGGCCTCCTACGAGCAGTACTTC
TRBV14	TRBJ1-1	TRBD1	NA	CASSQTGGVANTEAFF	TGTGCCAGCAGCCAGACAGGGGGCGTTGCGAACACTGAAGCTTTCTTT
TRBV4-2	TRBJ2-2	TRBD1	NA	CASSQDGDRRYTGELFF	TGTGCCAGCAGCCAAGATGGGGACAGGCGTTACACCGGGGAGCTGTTTTTT
TRBV7-8	TRBJ2-7	TRBD2	NA	CASRGTSGYYEQYF	TGTGCCAGCAGGGGGACTAGCGGGTACTACGAGCAGTACTTC
TRBV18	TRBJ1-5	NA	NA	CASSPPSGAGQPQHF	TGTGCCAGCTCACCACCCTCGGGCGCGGGGCAGCCCCAGCATTTT
TRBV19	TRBJ2-2	NA	NA	CASSTLAMSMPGELFF	TGTGCCAGTAGTACCCTAGCGATGAGTATGCCCGGGGAGCTGTTTTTT
TRBV5-6	TRBJ1-2	TRBD1	NA	CASSAKEGAWYGYTF	TGTGCCAGCAGCGCAAAAGAGGGGGCATGGTATGGCTACACCTTC
TRBV29-1	TRBJ2-7	NA	few	CSVGQVPSHEQYF	TGCAGCGTTGGGCAGGTTCCTAGCCACGAGCAGTACTTC
TRBV6-5	TRBJ2-7	NA	NA	CASSYGEAYEQYF	TGTGCCAGCAGTTACGGGGAGGCCTACGAGCAGTACTTC
TRBV7-2	TRBJ1-4	TRBD1	NA	CASSPRPGTGYEKLFF	TGTGCCAGCAGCCCTAGACCCGGGACAGGTTATGAAAAACTGTTTTTT
TRBV5-4	TRBJ2-7	TRBD2	NA	CASSSGLAVTYEQYF	TGTGCCAGCAGCTCGGGACTAGCGGTAACCTACGAGCAGTACTTC
TRBV19	TRBJ2-2	NA	NA	CASTTLRRRGVGELFF	TGTGCCAGTACCACCCTACGAAGGAGGGGTGTCGGGGAGCTGTTTTTT
TRBV19	TRBJ2-1	NA	NA	CAVQGLDNEQFF	TGTGCCGTACAGGGTCTTGACAATGAGCAGTTCTTC
TRBV28	TRBJ2-7	TRBD1	NA	CASRGQGASYEQYF	TGTGCCAGCAGAGGACAGGGGGCTTCGTACGAGCAGTACTTC
TRBV6-1	TRBJ2-7	NA	NA	CASSEGARGSYEQYF	TGTGCCAGCAGTGAGGGGGCTCGGGGCTCCTACGAGCAGTACTTC
TRBV5-5	TRBJ2-2	TRBD2	NA	CASSRTSGPPGELFF	TGTGCCAGCAGCAGAACTAGCGGGCCCCCCGGGGAGCTGTTTTTT
TRBV9	TRBJ1-4	TRBD1	few	CASSAGQSNEKLFF	TGTGCCAGCAGCGCGGGACAGTCTAATGAAAAACTGTTTTTT
TRBV5-6	TRBJ2-5	TRBD2	NA	CASSLTLASGGRETQYF	TGTGCCAGCAGCTTGACTTTGGCTAGCGGGGGGAGGGAGACCCAGTACTTC
TRBV29-1	TRBJ2-3	NA	NA	CSVEGTWSTDTQYF	TGCAGCGTTGAAGGGACTTGGAGCACAGATACGCAGTATTTT
TRBV9	TRBJ2-3	NA	NA	CASSVVGGTDTQYF	TGTGCCAGCAGCGTAGTGGGCGGCACAGATACGCAGTATTTT
TRBV25-1	TRBJ1-2	NA	NA	CASSESGREDGYTF	TGTGCCAGCAGTGAAAGTGGTCGGGAGGATGGCTACACCTTC
TRBV30	TRBJ2-1	TRBD2	few	CAWTPGLVVNEQFF	TGTGCCTGGACACCGGGACTAGTAGTTAATGAGCAGTTCTTC
TRBV19	TRBJ1-6	NA	NA	CASGRENSPLHF	TGTGCCAGTGGACGGGAGAATTCACCCCTCCACTTT
TRBV15	TRBJ2-7	NA	NA	CATSREDSLSEQYF	TGTGCCACCAGCAGAGAGGACAGCCTTTCCGAGCAGTACTTC
TRBV12-5	TRBJ1-5	NA	NA	CASGLVRVLGAQGQPQHF	TGTGCTAGTGGTTTGGTACGAGTCCTGGGGGCCCAGGGGCAGCCCCAGCATTTT
TRBV29-1	TRBJ2-1	TRBD1	NA	CSVVTGTGVNEQFF	TGCAGCGTTGTAACGGGGACAGGGGTAAATGAGCAGTTCTTC